This is a list of T cell receptor beta chains from one sample in a study of cytomegalovirus exposure and HLA in healthy donors. Assay: immunoSEQ multiplex PCR; the TCRdb copy retains only in-frame clones and omits some. The sample lists around 180,000 clones; 84% were seen once. The sequencing input was PBMCs. Receptors originate from a girl aged 2-10 years in good health and CMV-seropositive. The CDR3 runs from the conserved cysteine through the conserved F or W. Fields, in order: CDR3 protein, CDR3 DNA, clone size, J gene, D gene, V gene. The D gene is left open where the match is weak. The size of a clone is reported for some rows only, either as once, few or many, or as a class for expanded clones.

cdr3_aa: CASSAGEGNEQFF
cdr3_nt: TGTGCCAGCAGCGCCGGGGAGGGCAATGAGCAGTTCTTC
clone_size: NA
j_call: TRBJ2-1
d_call: TRBD2
v_call: TRBV7-6

cdr3_aa: CASSPRESRGNEQFF
cdr3_nt: TGTGCCAGCAGCCCGCGGGAGTCTCGGGGCAATGAGCAGTTCTTC
clone_size: NA
j_call: TRBJ2-1
d_call: TRBD2
v_call: TRBV4-2

cdr3_aa: CASSTQGPWAEQFF
cdr3_nt: TGCGCCAGCAGCACACAGGGGCCGTGGGCTGAGCAGTTCTTC
clone_size: NA
j_call: TRBJ2-1
d_call: TRBD1
v_call: TRBV5-1

cdr3_aa: CASSPTPSYNEQFF
cdr3_nt: TGTGCCAGCAGCCCTACTCCCTCCTACAATGAGCAGTTCTTC
clone_size: NA
j_call: TRBJ2-1
d_call: NA
v_call: TRBV11-1

cdr3_aa: CASRKTQGQLYGYTF
cdr3_nt: TGCGCCAGCAGAAAAACCCAGGGGCAGCTCTATGGCTACACCTTC
clone_size: NA
j_call: TRBJ1-2
d_call: NA
v_call: TRBV5-1

cdr3_aa: CATLGFNYEQYF
cdr3_nt: TGTGCCACCCTAGGCTTTAACTACGAGCAGTACTTC
clone_size: NA
j_call: TRBJ2-7
d_call: NA
v_call: TRBV10-3

cdr3_aa: CASSSRGKSYGYTF
cdr3_nt: TGCGCCAGCAGCTCTAGGGGTAAAAGCTATGGCTACACCTTC
clone_size: NA
j_call: TRBJ1-2
d_call: NA
v_call: TRBV5-1

cdr3_aa: CATSGRLAGFYEQYF
cdr3_nt: TGTGCCACCAGCGGACGACTAGCGGGGTTCTACGAGCAGTACTTC
clone_size: NA
j_call: TRBJ2-7
d_call: TRBD2
v_call: TRBV15

cdr3_aa: CASSVMSDTYEQYF
cdr3_nt: TGTGCCAGCAGCGTAATGTCCGACACCTACGAGCAGTACTTC
clone_size: NA
j_call: TRBJ2-7
d_call: NA
v_call: TRBV9

cdr3_aa: CASSRTSLRTSGRGSQYF
cdr3_nt: TGTGCCAGCAGTCGGACATCCCTCCGGACTAGCGGGAGGGGCTCCCAGTACTTC
clone_size: once
j_call: TRBJ2-5
d_call: TRBD2
v_call: TRBV2

cdr3_aa: CASSAGTGPYEQYF
cdr3_nt: TGTGCCAGCAGCGCCGGGACAGGGCCCTACGAGCAGTACTTC
clone_size: NA
j_call: TRBJ2-7
d_call: TRBD1
v_call: TRBV9

cdr3_aa: CASSLARTGYTGELFF
cdr3_nt: TGTGCCAGCAGCTTAGCACGGACAGGGTACACCGGGGAGCTGTTTTTT
clone_size: NA
j_call: TRBJ2-2
d_call: TRBD1
v_call: TRBV7-2

cdr3_aa: CASTSGQHSGYGYTF
cdr3_nt: TGTGCCAGTACCTCCGGACAGCACTCGGGGTACGGCTACACCTTC
clone_size: NA
j_call: TRBJ1-2
d_call: NA
v_call: TRBV19

cdr3_aa: CASSLVQGAEAFF
cdr3_nt: TGTGCCAGCAGCTTAGTACAGGGGGCTGAAGCTTTCTTT
clone_size: NA
j_call: TRBJ1-1
d_call: TRBD1
v_call: TRBV11-2

cdr3_aa: CASSRPGVDEKLFF
cdr3_nt: TGTGCCAGCAGCCGGCCGGGGGTCGATGAAAAACTGTTTTTT
clone_size: NA
j_call: TRBJ1-4
d_call: NA
v_call: TRBV5-4

cdr3_aa: CASSYGGSGYTF
cdr3_nt: TGTGCCAGCAGTTACGGGGGGAGCGGCTACACCTTC
clone_size: NA
j_call: TRBJ1-2
d_call: NA
v_call: TRBV6-6

cdr3_aa: CASSPREGANYGYTF
cdr3_nt: TGTGCCAGCAGTCCCCGAGAGGGCGCTAACTATGGCTACACCTTC
clone_size: few
j_call: TRBJ1-2
d_call: NA
v_call: TRBV6-1

cdr3_aa: CASSSPGRGDGYTF
cdr3_nt: TGTGCCAGCAGTTCTCCGGGGAGGGGGGATGGCTACACCTTC
clone_size: NA
j_call: TRBJ1-2
d_call: NA
v_call: TRBV28

cdr3_aa: CASSPGLAGADTQYF
cdr3_nt: TGTGCCAGCTCACCTGGCCTAGCGGGAGCAGATACGCAGTATTTT
clone_size: NA
j_call: TRBJ2-3
d_call: TRBD2
v_call: TRBV18

cdr3_aa: CAVGTSGYEQYF
cdr3_nt: TGTGCCGTCGGGACTAGCGGCTACGAGCAGTACTTC
clone_size: once
j_call: TRBJ2-7
d_call: TRBD2
v_call: TRBV25-1

cdr3_aa: CAWVLSSGGYNEQFF
cdr3_nt: TGTGCCTGGGTCCTCAGTAGCGGGGGGTACAATGAGCAGTTCTTC
clone_size: NA
j_call: TRBJ2-1
d_call: TRBD2
v_call: TRBV30

cdr3_aa: CAWSGGGYNEQFF
cdr3_nt: TGTGCCTGGTCCGGGGGGGGTTACAATGAGCAGTTCTTC
clone_size: NA
j_call: TRBJ2-1
d_call: TRBD2
v_call: TRBV30

cdr3_aa: CAWSPDGWLGGSTQYF
cdr3_nt: TGTGCCTGGAGTCCCGACGGGTGGTTGGGGGGGTCTACGCAGTATTTT
clone_size: NA
j_call: TRBJ2-3
d_call: TRBD2
v_call: TRBV30

cdr3_aa: CASAGRGVTYEQYF
cdr3_nt: TGTGCCAGCGCAGGCAGGGGGGTTACCTACGAGCAGTACTTC
clone_size: few
j_call: TRBJ2-7
d_call: NA
v_call: TRBV18

cdr3_aa: CASSPLGSGVFRRQFF
cdr3_nt: TGCGCCAGCAGCCCCCTTGGCAGCGGAGTCTTTAGACGCCAGTTCTTC
clone_size: NA
j_call: TRBJ2-1
d_call: NA
v_call: TRBV5-1

cdr3_aa: CAWSRDTAYEQYF
cdr3_nt: TGTGCCTGGAGTAGGGACACCGCCTACGAGCAGTACTTC
clone_size: NA
j_call: TRBJ2-7
d_call: NA
v_call: TRBV30

cdr3_aa: CASSLEWDRGVAEAFF
cdr3_nt: TGCGCCAGCAGCTTGGAGTGGGACAGGGGCGTCGCTGAAGCTTTCTTT
clone_size: NA
j_call: TRBJ1-1
d_call: TRBD1
v_call: TRBV5-1

cdr3_aa: CASSQDPPSSYEQYF
cdr3_nt: TGTGCCAGCAGCCAAGATCCCCCGTCCTCCTACGAGCAGTACTTC
clone_size: NA
j_call: TRBJ2-7
d_call: NA
v_call: TRBV4-2

cdr3_aa: CASSPETGGVTQYF
cdr3_nt: TGCGCCAGCAGCCCGGAGACAGGGGGGGTGACCCAGTACTTC
clone_size: NA
j_call: TRBJ2-5
d_call: TRBD1
v_call: TRBV5-1

cdr3_aa: CASSPAGGSPLHF
cdr3_nt: TGTGCCAGCAGTCCTGCGGGGGGTTCACCCCTCCACTTT
clone_size: NA
j_call: TRBJ1-6
d_call: NA
v_call: TRBV6-5

cdr3_aa: CASSLSEVYNEQFF
cdr3_nt: TGCGCCAGCAGCTTGAGTGAGGTTTACAATGAGCAGTTCTTC
clone_size: NA
j_call: TRBJ2-1
d_call: NA
v_call: TRBV5-1

cdr3_aa: CASSAGLAGGLDTQYF
cdr3_nt: TGTGCCAGCAGCGCAGGACTAGCGGGGGGGCTGGATACGCAGTATTTT
clone_size: NA
j_call: TRBJ2-3
d_call: TRBD2
v_call: TRBV7-2

cdr3_aa: CASSSSGKLYEQYF
cdr3_nt: TGCGCCAGCAGCTCGAGCGGGAAGCTCTACGAGCAGTACTTC
clone_size: NA
j_call: TRBJ2-7
d_call: TRBD2
v_call: TRBV5-1

cdr3_aa: CASSGWRRTSYEQYF
cdr3_nt: TGTGCCAGTAGTGGTTGGCGGCGCACCTCCTACGAGCAGTACTTC
clone_size: NA
j_call: TRBJ2-7
d_call: NA
v_call: TRBV19

cdr3_aa: CASSGATGGSEQFF
cdr3_nt: TGCGCCAGCAGCGGAGCGACAGGGGGCAGTGAGCAGTTCTTC
clone_size: once
j_call: TRBJ2-1
d_call: TRBD1
v_call: TRBV5-1

cdr3_aa: CASSVQGRNSPLHF
cdr3_nt: TGTGCCAGCAGTGTTCAGGGTCGGAATTCACCCCTCCACTTT
clone_size: NA
j_call: TRBJ1-6
d_call: NA
v_call: TRBV6-1

cdr3_aa: CASSEGPNSPLHF
cdr3_nt: TGTGCCAGCAGTGAGGGCCCTAATTCACCCCTCCACTTT
clone_size: NA
j_call: TRBJ1-6
d_call: NA
v_call: TRBV2

cdr3_aa: CASTSRRGNQPQHF
cdr3_nt: TGTGCCAGCACGTCGCGCAGGGGTAATCAGCCCCAGCATTTT
clone_size: NA
j_call: TRBJ1-5
d_call: NA
v_call: TRBV2

cdr3_aa: CASSPVGGRTNQPQHF
cdr3_nt: TGTGCCAGCAGTCCAGTCGGAGGTAGGACCAATCAGCCCCAGCATTTT
clone_size: NA
j_call: TRBJ1-5
d_call: NA
v_call: TRBV27

cdr3_aa: CASHANRDRAHQPQHF
cdr3_nt: TGTGCCAGTCACGCCAACAGGGACAGAGCACATCAGCCCCAGCATTTT
clone_size: NA
j_call: TRBJ1-5
d_call: TRBD1
v_call: TRBV19

cdr3_aa: CASSLAQMGNTIYF
cdr3_nt: TGTGCCAGCAGCTTGGCCCAAATGGGAAACACCATATATTTT
clone_size: NA
j_call: TRBJ1-3
d_call: NA
v_call: TRBV5-6

cdr3_aa: CASCSGPTDTQYF
cdr3_nt: TGTGCCAGCTGTAGCGGGCCCACAGATACGCAGTATTTT
clone_size: NA
j_call: TRBJ2-3
d_call: TRBD2
v_call: TRBV6-1

cdr3_aa: CASSLDSVFGTDTQYF
cdr3_nt: TGTGCCAGCAGCTTAGACAGCGTTTTTGGCACAGATACGCAGTATTTT
clone_size: NA
j_call: TRBJ2-3
d_call: NA
v_call: TRBV11-3

cdr3_aa: CAWSPRRTGDIQYF
cdr3_nt: TGTGCCTGGAGTCCACGTCGGACAGGGGACATTCAGTACTTC
clone_size: NA
j_call: TRBJ2-4
d_call: TRBD1
v_call: TRBV30

cdr3_aa: CASSETRISGNTIYF
cdr3_nt: TGTGCCAGCAGTGAGACACGGATCTCTGGAAACACCATATATTTT
clone_size: NA
j_call: TRBJ1-3
d_call: NA
v_call: TRBV25-1

cdr3_aa: CASHRTSGTDTQYF
cdr3_nt: TGTGCCAGCCACCGGACTAGCGGCACAGATACGCAGTATTTT
clone_size: NA
j_call: TRBJ2-3
d_call: TRBD2
v_call: TRBV28

cdr3_aa: CASSLVVPTF
cdr3_nt: TGTGCCAGCAGCTTAGTAGTCCCTACCTTC
clone_size: once
j_call: TRBJ1-2
d_call: NA
v_call: TRBV7-2

cdr3_aa: CSVAAGGYGYTF
cdr3_nt: TGCAGCGTTGCAGCGGGAGGCTATGGCTACACCTTC
clone_size: few
j_call: TRBJ1-2
d_call: NA
v_call: TRBV29-1

cdr3_aa: CASSSGTSGGTDTQYF
cdr3_nt: TGTGCCAGCAGTTCAGGGACTAGCGGGGGCACAGATACGCAGTATTTT
clone_size: NA
j_call: TRBJ2-3
d_call: TRBD2
v_call: TRBV27

cdr3_aa: CASSQEWLVSYEQYF
cdr3_nt: TGTGCCAGCAGCCAAGAATGGCTGGTCTCCTACGAGCAGTACTTC
clone_size: NA
j_call: TRBJ2-7
d_call: NA
v_call: TRBV14

cdr3_aa: CASSESDLAGPDTQYF
cdr3_nt: TGTGCCAGCAGTGAATCCGATCTAGCGGGGCCAGATACGCAGTATTTT
clone_size: NA
j_call: TRBJ2-3
d_call: TRBD2
v_call: TRBV2

cdr3_aa: CASSSGLARLYEQYF
cdr3_nt: TGTGCCAGTAGTAGTGGACTAGCGCGACTCTACGAGCAGTACTTC
clone_size: NA
j_call: TRBJ2-7
d_call: TRBD2
v_call: TRBV19

cdr3_aa: CASSSTLGANTEAFF
cdr3_nt: TGTGCCAGCAGTTCCACCTTAGGGGCCAACACTGAAGCTTTCTTT
clone_size: NA
j_call: TRBJ1-1
d_call: NA
v_call: TRBV28

cdr3_aa: CASSLDAAGEQYF
cdr3_nt: TGCGCCAGCAGCTTGGATGCGGCGGGTGAGCAGTACTTC
clone_size: NA
j_call: TRBJ2-7
d_call: NA
v_call: TRBV5-1